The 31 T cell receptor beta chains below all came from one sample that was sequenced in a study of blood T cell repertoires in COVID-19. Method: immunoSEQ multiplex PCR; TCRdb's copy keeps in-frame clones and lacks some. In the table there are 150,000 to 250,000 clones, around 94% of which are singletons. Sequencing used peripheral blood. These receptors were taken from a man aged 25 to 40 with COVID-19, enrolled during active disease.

The CDR3 loop is CASSGGQGGRDTQYF. The CDR3 DNA follows: TGTGCCAGCAGTGGGGGACAGGGGGGTCGGGATACGCAGTATTTT. This rearrangement joins TRBV2 to TRBJ2-3, with TRBD1 identical over 11 bases. The CDR3 totals 15 residues. Looked up from germline, CDR1 is SNHLY and CDR2 is FYNNEI. V lost 4 bases to trimming and J lost 6 bases; unmatched junction nucleotides: 6.

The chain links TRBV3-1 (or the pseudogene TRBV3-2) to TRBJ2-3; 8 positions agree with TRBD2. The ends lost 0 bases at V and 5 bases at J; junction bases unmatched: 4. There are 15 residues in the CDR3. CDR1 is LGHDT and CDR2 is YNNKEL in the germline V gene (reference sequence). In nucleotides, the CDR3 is TGTGCCAGCAGCCAAGACGGGGGGGCCATAGATACGCAGTATTTT. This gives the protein CASSQDGGAIDTQYF.

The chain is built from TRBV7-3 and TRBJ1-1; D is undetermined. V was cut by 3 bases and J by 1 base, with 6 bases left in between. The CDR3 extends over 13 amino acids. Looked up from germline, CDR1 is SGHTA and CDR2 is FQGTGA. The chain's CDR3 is CASSFGPNTEAFF. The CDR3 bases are TGTGCCAGCAGCTTTGGGCCGAACACTGAAGCTTTCTTT.

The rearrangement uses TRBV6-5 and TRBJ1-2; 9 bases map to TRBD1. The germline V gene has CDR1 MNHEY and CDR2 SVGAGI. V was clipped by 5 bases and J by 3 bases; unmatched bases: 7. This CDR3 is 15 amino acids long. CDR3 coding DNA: TGTGCCAGCAGTCGGGACAGGGACCTATACTATGGCTACACCTTC. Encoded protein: CASSRDRDLYYGYTF.

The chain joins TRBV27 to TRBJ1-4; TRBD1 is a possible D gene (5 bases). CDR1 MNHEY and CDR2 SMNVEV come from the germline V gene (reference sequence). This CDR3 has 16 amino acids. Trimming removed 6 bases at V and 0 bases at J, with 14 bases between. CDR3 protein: CASSLMGGATNEKLFF. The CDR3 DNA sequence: TGTGCCAGCAGCCTAATGGGGGGGGCAACTAATGAAAAACTGTTTTTT.

CDR3 amino acids: CASSDLDRQETQYF. The DNA of the CDR3 is TGTGCCAGCAGTGACCTGGACAGACAAGAGACCCAGTACTTC. V and J are TRBV6-1 and TRBJ2-5, with a possible D match to TRBD1 (6 bases). V shed 3 bases and J shed 2 bases, with 10 bases lying between them. Germline V lookup: CDR1 MNHNS, CDR2 SASEGT. This CDR3 has 14 residues.

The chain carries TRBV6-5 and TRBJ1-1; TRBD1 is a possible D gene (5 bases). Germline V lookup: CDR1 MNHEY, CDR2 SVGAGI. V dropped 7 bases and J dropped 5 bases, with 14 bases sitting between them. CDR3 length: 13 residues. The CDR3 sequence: CASTRQGETEAFF. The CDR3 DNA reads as TGTGCCAGCACAAGGCAGGGTGAGACTGAAGCTTTCTTT.

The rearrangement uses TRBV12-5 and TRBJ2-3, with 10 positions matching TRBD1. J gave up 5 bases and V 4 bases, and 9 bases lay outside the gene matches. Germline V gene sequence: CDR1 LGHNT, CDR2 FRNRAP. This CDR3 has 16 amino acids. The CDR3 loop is CASGSRQGASLDTQYF. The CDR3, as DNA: TGTGCTAGTGGTTCACGACAGGGGGCTTCTCTAGATACGCAGTATTTT.

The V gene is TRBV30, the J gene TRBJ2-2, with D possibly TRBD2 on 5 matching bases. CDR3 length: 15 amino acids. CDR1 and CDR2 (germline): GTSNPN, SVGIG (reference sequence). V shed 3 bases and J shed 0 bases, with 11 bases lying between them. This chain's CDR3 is CAWSRHGANTGELFF. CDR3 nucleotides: TGTGCCTGGAGCAGACACGGGGCGAACACCGGGGAGCTGTTTTTT. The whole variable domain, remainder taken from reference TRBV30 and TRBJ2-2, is SQTIHQWPATLVQPVGSPLSLECTVEGTSNPNLYWYRQAAGRGLQLLFYSVGIGQISSEVPQNLSASRPQDRQFILSSKKLLLSDSGFYLCAWSRHGANTGELFFGEGSRLTVL.

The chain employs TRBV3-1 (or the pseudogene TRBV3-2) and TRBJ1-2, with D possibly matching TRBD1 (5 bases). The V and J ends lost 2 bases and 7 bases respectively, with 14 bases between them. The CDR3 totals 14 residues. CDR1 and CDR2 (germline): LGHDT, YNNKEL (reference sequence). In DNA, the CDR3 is TGTGCCAGCAGCCAATCATCGGACACCGCTGGCTACACCTTC. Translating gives CASSQSSDTAGYTF.

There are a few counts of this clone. CDR3 in DNA: TGTGCCAGCACCGGACAGGGTGGTTGGGGCTACACCTTC. This encodes CASTGQGGWGYTF. The chain is built from TRBV6-5 and TRBJ1-2, with 8 positions matching TRBD1. The CDR3 runs to 13 residues. Trimming cost V 7 bases and J 8 bases; bases outside gene matches: 9. Germline V gene lookup returns CDR1 MNHEY and CDR2 SVGAGI.

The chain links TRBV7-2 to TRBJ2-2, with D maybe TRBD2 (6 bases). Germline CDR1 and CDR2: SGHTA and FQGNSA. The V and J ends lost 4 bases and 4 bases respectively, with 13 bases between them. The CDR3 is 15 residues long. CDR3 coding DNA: TGTGCCAGCAGCTCGCTGGTGGGGGGCACCGGGGAGCTGTTTTTT. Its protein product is CASSSLVGGTGELFF.

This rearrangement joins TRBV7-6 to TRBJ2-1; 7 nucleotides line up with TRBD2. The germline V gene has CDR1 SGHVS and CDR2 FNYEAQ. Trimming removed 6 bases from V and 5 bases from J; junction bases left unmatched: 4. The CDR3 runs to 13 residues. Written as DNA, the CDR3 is TGTGCCAGCAGAGCCGCGGGGGACAATGAGCAGTTCTTC. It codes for CASRAAGDNEQFF. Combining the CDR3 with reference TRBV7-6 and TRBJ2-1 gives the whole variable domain GAGVSQSPRYKVTKRGQDVALRCDPISGHVSLYWYRQALGQGPEFLTYFNYEAQQDKSGLPNDRFSAERPEGSISTLTIQRTEQRDSAMYRCASRAAGDNEQFFGPGTRLTVL.

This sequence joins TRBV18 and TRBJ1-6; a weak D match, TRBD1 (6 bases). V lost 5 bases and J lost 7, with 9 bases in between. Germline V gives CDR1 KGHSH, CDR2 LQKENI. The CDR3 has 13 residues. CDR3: CASSTGTNSPLHF. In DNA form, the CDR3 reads TGTGCCAGCTCAACAGGGACCAATTCACCCCTCCACTTT.

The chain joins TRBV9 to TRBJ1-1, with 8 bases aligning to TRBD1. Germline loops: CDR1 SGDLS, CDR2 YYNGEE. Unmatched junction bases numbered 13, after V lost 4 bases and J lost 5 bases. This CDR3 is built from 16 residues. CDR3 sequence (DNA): TGTGCCAGCAGCACACAGGTCGACAGGGGCAAAACTGAAGCTTTCTTT. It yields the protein CASSTQVDRGKTEAFF. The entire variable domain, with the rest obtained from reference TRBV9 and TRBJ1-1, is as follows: DSGVTQTPKHLITATGQRVTLRCSPRSGDLSVYWYQQSLDQGLQFLIQYYNGEERAKGNILERFSAQQFPDLHSELNLSSLELGDSALYFCASSTQVDRGKTEAFFGQGTRLTVV.

The CDR3 DNA follows: TGTGCCAGCAGTGAATGGGGCAGGGCAAATTCACCCCTCCACTTT. The encoded protein is CASSEWGRANSPLHF. The chain uses TRBV6-1 and TRBJ1-6; D may be TRBD1 (5 bases). In germline, CDR1 is MNHNS, CDR2 SASEGT. V was clipped by 2 bases and J by 7 bases, with 12 bases between them. The CDR3 has 15 amino acids.

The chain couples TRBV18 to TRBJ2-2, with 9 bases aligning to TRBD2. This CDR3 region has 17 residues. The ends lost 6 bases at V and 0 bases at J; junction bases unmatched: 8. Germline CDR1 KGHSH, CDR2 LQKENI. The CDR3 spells CASSIRSGGPNTGELFF. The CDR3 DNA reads TGTGCCAGCTCCATCCGGAGCGGGGGGCCGAACACCGGGGAGCTGTTTTTT.

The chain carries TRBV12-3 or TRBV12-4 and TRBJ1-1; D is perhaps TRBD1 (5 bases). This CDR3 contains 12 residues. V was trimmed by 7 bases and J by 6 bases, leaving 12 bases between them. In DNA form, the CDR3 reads TGTGCCAGCACCCAGGGTTGGGCTGAAGCTTTCTTT. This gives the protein CASTQGWAEAFF.

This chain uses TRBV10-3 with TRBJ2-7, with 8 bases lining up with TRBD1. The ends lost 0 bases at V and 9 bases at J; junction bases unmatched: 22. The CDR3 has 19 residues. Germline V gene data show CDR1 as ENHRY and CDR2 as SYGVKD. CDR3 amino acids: CAISESEPPHTRRQGWQYF. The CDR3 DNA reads TGTGCCATCAGTGAGTCGGAGCCCCCCCATACCCGAAGACAGGGGTGGCAGTACTTC.

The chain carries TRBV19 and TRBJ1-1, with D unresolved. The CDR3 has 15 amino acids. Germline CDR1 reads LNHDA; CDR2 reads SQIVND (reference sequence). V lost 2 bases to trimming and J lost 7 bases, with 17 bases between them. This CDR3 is CASSIRETSRIEAFF. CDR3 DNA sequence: TGTGCCAGTAGTATAAGGGAGACATCGAGGATTGAAGCTTTCTTT. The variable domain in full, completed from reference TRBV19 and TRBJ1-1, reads DGGITQSPKYLFRKEGQNVTLSCEQNLNHDAMYWYRQDPGQGLRLIYYSQIVNDFQKGDIAEGYSVSREKKESFPLTVTSAQKNPTAFYLCASSIRETSRIEAFFGQGTRLTVV.

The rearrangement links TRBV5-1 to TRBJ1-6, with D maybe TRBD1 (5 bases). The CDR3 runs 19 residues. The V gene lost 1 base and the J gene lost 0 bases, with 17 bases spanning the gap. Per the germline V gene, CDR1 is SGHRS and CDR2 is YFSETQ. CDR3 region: CASSLRSDKGSSYNSPLHF. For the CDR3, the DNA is TGCGCCAGCAGCTTGCGATCGGACAAAGGAAGCTCCTATAATTCACCCCTCCACTTT.

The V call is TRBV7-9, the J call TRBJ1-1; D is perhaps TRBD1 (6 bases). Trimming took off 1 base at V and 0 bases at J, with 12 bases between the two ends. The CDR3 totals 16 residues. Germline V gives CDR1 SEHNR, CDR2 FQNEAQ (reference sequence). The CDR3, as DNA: TGTGCCAGCAGCTTAGGGTGGGACAAATTGAACACTGAAGCTTTCTTT. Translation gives CASSLGWDKLNTEAFF. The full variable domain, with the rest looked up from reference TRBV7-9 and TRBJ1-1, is DTGVSQNPRHKITKRGQNVTFRCDPISEHNRLYWYRQTLGQGPEFLTYFQNEAQLEKSRLLSDRFSAERPKGSFSTLEIQRTEQGDSAMYLCASSLGWDKLNTEAFFGQGTRLTVV.

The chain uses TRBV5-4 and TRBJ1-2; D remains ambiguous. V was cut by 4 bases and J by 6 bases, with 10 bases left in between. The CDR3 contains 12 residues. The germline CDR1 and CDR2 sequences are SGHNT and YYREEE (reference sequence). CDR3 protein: CASSPDWNGYTF. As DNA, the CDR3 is TGTGCCAGCAGCCCAGACTGGAATGGCTACACCTTC.

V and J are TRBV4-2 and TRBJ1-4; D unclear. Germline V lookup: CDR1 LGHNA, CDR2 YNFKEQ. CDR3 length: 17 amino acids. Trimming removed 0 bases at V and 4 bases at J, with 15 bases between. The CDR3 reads CASSQELAQTLNEKLFF. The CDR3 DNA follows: TGTGCCAGCAGCCAAGAGTTGGCCCAGACACTTAATGAAAAACTGTTTTTT.

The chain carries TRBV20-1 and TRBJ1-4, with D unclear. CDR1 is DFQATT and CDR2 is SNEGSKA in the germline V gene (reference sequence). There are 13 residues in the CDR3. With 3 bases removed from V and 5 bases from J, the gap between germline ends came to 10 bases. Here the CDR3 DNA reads TGCAGTGCTAGTGCGACACCCAATGAAAAACTGTTTTTT. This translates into CSASATPNEKLFF.

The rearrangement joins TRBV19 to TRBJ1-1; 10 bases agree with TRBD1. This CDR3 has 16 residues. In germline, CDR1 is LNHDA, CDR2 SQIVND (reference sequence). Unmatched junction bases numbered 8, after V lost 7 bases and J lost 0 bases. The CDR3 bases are TGTGCCAGTACATCCAGGACAGGGGGATTGAACACTGAAGCTTTCTTT. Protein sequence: CASTSRTGGLNTEAFF.

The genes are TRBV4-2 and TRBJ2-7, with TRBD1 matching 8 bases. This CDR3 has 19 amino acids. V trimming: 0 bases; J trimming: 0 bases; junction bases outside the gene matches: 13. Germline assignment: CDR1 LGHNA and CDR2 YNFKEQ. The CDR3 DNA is TGTGCCAGCAGCCAAGATCCAACCCCCACAGGGGGTCGCTCCTACGAGCAGTACTTC. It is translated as CASSQDPTPTGGRSYEQYF.

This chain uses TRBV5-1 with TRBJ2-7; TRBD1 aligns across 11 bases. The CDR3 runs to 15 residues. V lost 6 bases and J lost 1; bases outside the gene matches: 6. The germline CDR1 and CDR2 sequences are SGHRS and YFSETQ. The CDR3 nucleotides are TGCGCCAGCAAGCCGGGACAGGGGGTTTCCTACGAGCAGTACTTC. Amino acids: CASKPGQGVSYEQYF.

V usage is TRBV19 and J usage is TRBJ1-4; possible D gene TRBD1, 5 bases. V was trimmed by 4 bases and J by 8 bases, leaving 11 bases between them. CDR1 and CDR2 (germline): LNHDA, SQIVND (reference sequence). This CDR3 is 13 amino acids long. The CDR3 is CASSKQGREKLFF. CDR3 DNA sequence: TGTGCCAGTAGTAAGCAGGGCCGCGAAAAACTGTTTTTT.

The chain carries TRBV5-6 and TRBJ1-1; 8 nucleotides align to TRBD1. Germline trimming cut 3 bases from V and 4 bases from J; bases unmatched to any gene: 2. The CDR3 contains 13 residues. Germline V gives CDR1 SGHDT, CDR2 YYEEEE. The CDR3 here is CASSYDRGTEAFF. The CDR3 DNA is TGTGCCAGCAGCTACGACAGGGGCACTGAAGCTTTCTTT.

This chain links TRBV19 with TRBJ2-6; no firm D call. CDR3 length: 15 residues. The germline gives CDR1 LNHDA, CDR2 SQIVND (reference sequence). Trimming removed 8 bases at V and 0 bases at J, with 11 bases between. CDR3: CASGIASSGANVLTF. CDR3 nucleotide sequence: TGTGCCAGTGGGATAGCCTCCTCTGGGGCCAACGTCCTGACTTTC.